The rows below give T cell receptor beta chains drawn from one sample of a study of T cell responses to AZD1222 COVID-19 vaccine. The protocol was immunoSEQ multiplex PCR, while the TCRdb copy is restricted to in-frame clones and leaves out a portion. The sample holds 100,000 to 150,000 clones, roughly 90% seen once. Sequenced here: peripheral blood, sampled on day 0 of AZD1222 vaccination. The origin of the receptors is an adult in good health. CDR3s include the opening cysteine and the closing phenylalanine or tryptophan. The D gene is left open where the match is weak. Expanded clones get a size class; other rows say once, few or many, or leave the size out.

14	TRBV5-1	-	-	TRBJ1-1	TGCGCCACATGCGGGGGAGATATGAACACTGAAGCTTTCTTT	CATCGGDMNTEAFF
15	TRBV6-1	-	once	TRBJ2-5	TGTGCCAGCAGTGCCGGGACCGTAGAAGGAGAGACCCAGTACTTC	CASSAGTVEGETQYF
15	TRBV19	TRBD2	-	TRBJ2-1	TGTGCCAGTAGCCCGCGGGAGTTTAAAACCGATGAGCAGTTCTTC	CASSPREFKTDEQFF
12	TRBV15	-	-	TRBJ2-4	TGTGCCACCAGCAGAGTAGGTCTACTTCAGTACTTC	CATSRVGLLQYF
14	TRBV7-2	-	-	TRBJ2-5	TGTGCCAGCAGCCCAAACCAAGGTCGGGAGACCCAGTACTTC	CASSPNQGRETQYF
13	TRBV30	-	-	TRBJ1-1	TGTGCCTGGAGCAGGACACGACACACTGAAGCTTTCTTT	CAWSRTRHTEAFF
16	TRBV15	-	-	TRBJ2-1	TGTGCCACCAGCAGAGCCCGGCGGACTCTTGACAATGAGCAGTTCTTC	CATSRARRTLDNEQFF
14	TRBV27	TRBD1	-	TRBJ1-1	TGTGCCAGCAGTTTTGACAGGGTCAACACTGAAGCTTTCTTT	CASSFDRVNTEAFF
13	TRBV28	TRBD2	-	TRBJ2-5	TGTGCCAGCAAGGTAGCGGGAGTGGAGACCCAGTACTTC	CASKVAGVETQYF
16	TRBV15	-	-	TRBJ1-2	TGTGCCACCAGCAGAGGGGGTGGACGCCTCGGGAATGGCTACACCTTC	CATSRGGGRLGNGYTF
14	TRBV19	-	-	TRBJ1-1	TGTGCCAGTAGTATAACGGGAGAAAACACTGAAGCTTTCTTT	CASSITGENTEAFF
13	TRBV19	-	-	TRBJ1-2	TGTGCCTCGAAACTGGGGGGCGCATATGGCTACACCTTC	CASKLGGAYGYTF
12	TRBV6-5	-	-	TRBJ2-7	TGTGCCAGCAGTCGTAGGGGTTACGAGCAGTACTTC	CASSRRGYEQYF
15	TRBV30	-	-	TRBJ2-1	TGTGCCTGGAGCCTAGAGACGCGGAAGTACAATGAGCAGTTCTTC	CAWSLETRKYNEQFF
13	TRBV18	-	-	TRBJ2-5	TGTGCCAGCACCCTATCGAGGGAGGAGACCCAGTACTTC	CASTLSREETQYF
15	TRBV27	-	-	TRBJ2-5	TGTGCCAGCAGTTTATCCAAGGCAGTCCAAGAGACCCAGTACTTC	CASSLSKAVQETQYF
16	TRBV25-1	TRBD2	-	TRBJ2-1	TGTGCCAGCACCCGAGGCGGGACTAGCGGACCGAATGAGCAGTTCTTC	CASTRGGTSGPNEQFF
13	TRBV28	-	-	TRBJ2-1	TGTGCCAGCAGTTCCGGGCAGCCGGATGAGCAGTTCTTC	CASSSGQPDEQFF
13	TRBV10-3	TRBD2	once	TRBJ2-5	TGTGCCATCAGCTTGACTAGCGGGGAGACCCAGTACTTC	CAISLTSGETQYF
17	TRBV9	-	few	TRBJ2-7	TGTGCCAGCAGCGTAGGGGTTTGGGCGGGGTCCTCCTACGAGCAGTACTTC	CASSVGVWAGSSYEQYF
15	TRBV6-4	-	-	TRBJ2-3	TGTGCCAGCAGTAGAAGAGGGATAGGCACAGATACGCAGTATTTT	CASSRRGIGTDTQYF
12	TRBV27	TRBD1	-	TRBJ1-5	TGTGCCAGCCGGGGACAGGGATTTCCCCAGCATTTT	CASRGQGFPQHF
13	TRBV7-2	-	-	TRBJ2-5	TGTGCCAGCAGCTTACTAGGGGAAGAGACCCAGTACTTC	CASSLLGEETQYF
14	TRBV9	-	-	TRBJ2-5	TGTGCCAGCAGCGTTGCAGGGGTATCAGAGACCCAGTACTTC	CASSVAGVSETQYF
15	TRBV10-3	-	-	TRBJ1-3	TGTGCCATCAGTGGGCCATCCTTCTCTGGAAACACCATATATTTT	CAISGPSFSGNTIYF
15	TRBV5-1	-	-	TRBJ2-3	TGCGCCAGCAGCTTGGGAAAAGGGCAGGGAGATACGCAGTATTTT	CASSLGKGQGDTQYF
17	TRBV7-6	TRBD2	-	TRBJ2-3	TGTGCCAGCAGCTCGACTCTAGCGGGAGGGCCTACAGATACGCAGTATTTT	CASSSTLAGGPTDTQYF
15	TRBV13	-	-	TRBJ2-2	TGTGCCAGCTTCCCCGGCGGAGAGAACACCGGGGAGCTGTTTTTT	CASFPGGENTGELFF
17	TRBV15	-	-	TRBJ2-2	TGTGCCACCAGCAGAGCCTATAGGGGGGCACGGGCCGGGGAGCTGTTTTTT	CATSRAYRGARAGELFF
14	TRBV21-1	-	-	TRBJ1-2	TGTGCCAGCAGCAAAGAGAGAAAAGGGGGCGGCTACACCTTC	CASSKERKGGGYTF
16	TRBV27	TRBD2	-	TRBJ2-1	TGTGCCAGCAGTTCGCTACTAGCGGGCCCCTACAATGAGCAGTTCTTC	CASSSLLAGPYNEQFF
11	TRBV6-5	-	few	TRBJ2-7	TGTGTGGCGGGAAGTAGCTACGAGCAGTACTTC	CVAGSSYEQYF
17	TRBV4-1	TRBD1	-	TRBJ1-1	TGCGCCAGCAGCCAAGATCAGGGGACAGGGGGGTACACTGAAGCTTTCTTT	CASSQDQGTGGYTEAFF
15	TRBV30	-	-	TRBJ1-3	TGTGCCTGGATATATGGGGGGAACTCTGGAAACACCATATATTTT	CAWIYGGNSGNTIYF
18	TRBV5-1	TRBD1	-	TRBJ1-2	TGCGCCAGCAGCTTTATAAAGACCGGGACAGGAAACAACTATGGCTACACCTTC	CASSFIKTGTGNNYGYTF
16	TRBV5-6	-	-	TRBJ2-5	TGTGCCAGCAGCTCGGACCCCGGGGGGCGGCGAGAGACCCAGTACTTC	CASSSDPGGRRETQYF
14	TRBV7-9	TRBD1	-	TRBJ1-4	TGTGCCAGCAGCTTGGGGACAGACCTAACGAAACTGTTTTTT	CASSLGTDLTKLFF
13	TRBV7-3	TRBD2	-	TRBJ2-3	TGTGCCAGCAGCTTAGCTAGCGGAGATACGCAGTATTTT	CASSLASGDTQYF
15	TRBV7-8	TRBD2	-	TRBJ2-7	TGTGCCAGCAGCTTAGTCCGGCTAGCGGGCCACGAGCAGTACTTC	CASSLVRLAGHEQYF
15	TRBV24-1	-	-	TRBJ2-2	TGTGCCGTGACCTCCTCTAGTCGGGACACCGGGGAGCTGTTTTTT	CAVTSSSRDTGELFF
15	TRBV14	TRBD2	-	TRBJ2-7	TGTGCCAGCAGCCTTTTTAGCGGGAGAGCCTACGAGCAGTACTTC	CASSLFSGRAYEQYF
17	TRBV2	TRBD2	-	TRBJ2-3	TGTGCCAGCAGTGAAGGGTCCCTGGGACTAGCCACAGATACGCAGTATTTT	CASSEGSLGLATDTQYF
15	TRBV27	-	-	TRBJ1-6	TGTGCCAGCAACCGCCTTTCAGGGGTGAATTCACCCCTCCACTTT	CASNRLSGVNSPLHF
16	TRBV28	TRBD1	-	TRBJ1-5	TGTGCCAGCAGATATAAGACAGGGGTTAGCAATCAGCCCCAGCATTTT	CASRYKTGVSNQPQHF
12	TRBV28	-	-	TRBJ2-7	TGTGCCAGCAGTTTATTGTCCTACGAGCAGTACTTC	CASSLLSYEQYF
13	TRBV3-1/TRBV3-2	-	-	TRBJ1-5	TGTGCCAGCAGCCAAGGGCAGGATCAGCCCCAGCATTTT	CASSQGQDQPQHF
15	TRBV19	-	-	TRBJ2-1	TGTGCCAGTAGTATGAGGTCCTTACGCTACAATGAGCAGTTCTTC	CASSMRSLRYNEQFF
15	TRBV18	TRBD2	-	TRBJ2-3	TGTGCCAGCTCACGGGCGGGAGTAATGACAGATACGCAGTATTTT	CASSRAGVMTDTQYF
15	TRBV19	TRBD1	-	TRBJ1-2	TGTGCCACGCAGAGGGGGCAGGGGGGCCGCTATGGCTACACCTTC	CATQRGQGGRYGYTF
14	TRBV27	TRBD1	few	TRBJ2-2	TGTGCCAGCAGGGACAGGGCGAACACCGGGGAGCTGTTTTTT	CASRDRANTGELFF
15	TRBV7-8	TRBD1	-	TRBJ2-7	TGTGCCAGCAGGTACCTGGGACAGCGAGTCGGCGAGCAGTACTTC	CASRYLGQRVGEQYF
15	TRBV5-1	-	-	TRBJ2-2	TGCGCCAGCGGATACAACACAGGGAACACCGGGGAGCTGTTTTTT	CASGYNTGNTGELFF
19	TRBV5-1	-	-	TRBJ2-2	TGCGCCAGCAGCTCCCCGTTCCCTGCCACTTTACTTAACACCGGGGAGCTGTTTTTT	CASSSPFPATLLNTGELFF
15	TRBV19	-	-	TRBJ1-2	TGTGCCAGTAGTTTTACGTCCAGATCGAACTATGGCTACACCTTC	CASSFTSRSNYGYTF